This TCR beta chain was recorded in a study of T cells in narcolepsy. Some clones are missing from TCRdb's copy, which holds only in-frame ones; the method was immunoSEQ multiplex PCR. The sample holds 25,000 to 40,000 clones; roughly 88% are singletons and the top ten take around 1.2%. Findings and caveats of the study: Comparing one patient's CSF and blood CD4+ clonotypes highlighted HCRT- and TRIB2-specific autoreactive clonotypes.

In the case of this clone: Its antigen is still unknown.

The CDR3 has 13 residues. Germline V lookup: CDR1 LGHNA, CDR2 YNFKEQ. Trimming took off 0 bases at V and 8 bases at J, with 7 bases between the two ends. V and J are TRBV4-2 and TRBJ1-4, with D unclear. Sequencing input: CD45RA- memory CD4+ T cells from PBMCs. The TCR was taken from a human donor with narcolepsy. CDR3 protein: CASSQDRLEKLFF. As DNA, the CDR3 is TGTGCCAGCAGCCAAGATCGGTTAGAAAAACTGTTTTTT.